The 13 T cell receptor beta chains below come from one sample, sequenced in a study of T cells in Graves' hyperthyroidism and ophthalmopathy. The CDR3 regions of TCR beta were amplified from RNA transcripts. The TCR CDR3 first-round RT-PCR relied on the HTBI primer set. TCRdb itself ran the multiplex PCR reads through MiXCR, one entry per CDR3 protein. The sample includes 330,000 or so distinct CDR3 sequences, 15% to 20% of them seen just once. Source material: blood. The receptors here all came from a woman in her thirties or forties with Graves' ophthalmopathy.

There are many counts of this clonotype. J is TRBJ2-7 and V is TRBV20-1, with 12 nucleotides matching TRBD2. There are 18 residues in the CDR3. Germline V gene lookup returns CDR1 DFQATT and CDR2 SNEGSKA (reference sequence). Trimming took 0 bases from V and 0 from J; bases not matched to a gene: 9. The CDR3 nucleotides read TGCAGTGCTAGAGATCGTCCCCTAGCGGGGGGGAGCTCCTACGAGCAGTACTTC. Translated, it gives CSARDRPLAGGSSYEQYF.

This clonotype occurred many times. V is TRBV6-5 and J is TRBJ2-7, with D possibly matching TRBD2 (5 bases). The germline V gene has CDR1 MNHEY and CDR2 SVGAGI. Trimming removed 7 bases from V and 2 bases from J, with 21 bases in between. The CDR3 covers 16 residues. The CDR3 region has the DNA TGTGCCAGCAACCTGAACGCAGAGTTAGCGCCCTACGAGCAGTACTTC. This sequence encodes CASNLNAELAPYEQYF.

This clonotype was seen repeatedly, ten times or more. The genes are TRBV12-3 or TRBV12-4 and TRBJ2-4; 8 bases map to TRBD1. This CDR3 has 14 residues. V was clipped by 6 bases and J by 6 bases; unmatched bases: 7. CDR3 in amino acids: CASRYQGAGNIQYF. DNA of the CDR3: TGTGCCAGCAGATACCAGGGGGCCGGAAACATTCAGTACTTC.

This clonotype was recorded at least ten times. The chain couples TRBV9 to TRBJ1-2; perhaps TRBD1 as D (5 bases). Trimming removed 0 bases at V and 5 bases at J, with 8 bases between. CDR1 and CDR2 (germline): SGDLS, YYNGEE. This CDR3 is 13 amino acids long. The CDR3 nucleotides read TGTGCCAGCAGCGTAGGATCAGGGTATGGCTACACCTTC. It translates to CASSVGSGYGYTF.

This clonotype was seen at least ten times. The chain uses TRBV7-8 and TRBJ2-4; D call uncertain. Trimming left V 1 base short and J 0 bases short, with 4 bases between. This CDR3 has 14 residues. CDR1 is SGHVS, CDR2 FQNEAQ, per germline. The CDR3 DNA is TGTGCCAGCAGCTTAGGAATAGCCAAAAACATTCAGTACTTC. It is translated as CASSLGIAKNIQYF. Variable domain in full (rest from reference TRBV7-8 and TRBJ2-4): GAGVSQSPRYKVAKRGQDVALRCDPISGHVSLFWYQQALGQGPEFLTYFQNEAQLDKSGLPSDRFFAERPEGSVSTLKIQRTQQEDSAVYLCASSLGIAKNIQYFGAGTRLSVL.

This clonotype was seen ten or more times. The CDR3 spells CASSLVPLNYGYTF. The CDR3 region has the DNA TGCGCCAGCAGCTTGGTCCCTCTGAACTATGGCTACACCTTC. V usage is TRBV5-1 and J usage is TRBJ1-2; D remains ambiguous. Trimming removed 0 bases from V and 2 bases from J, with 8 bases in between. CDR3 length equals 14 residues. The germline V gene encodes CDR1 SGHRS and CDR2 YFSETQ.

This clonotype was seen at least ten times. This chain joins TRBV11-2 and TRBJ2-6; perhaps TRBD1 as D (6 bases). This CDR3 contains 15 residues. V dropped 5 bases and J dropped 4 bases, with 12 bases sitting between them. Germline assignment: CDR1 SGHAT and CDR2 FQNNGV. CDR3 protein: CASSPSGDGANVLTF. CDR3 DNA: TGTGCCAGCAGCCCTTCAGGGGACGGGGCCAACGTCCTGACTTTC.

This clonotype was observed many times. The V call is TRBV29-1, the J call TRBJ1-1; possibly TRBD1 for D (6 bases). The germline V and J ends were trimmed by 3 bases and 0 bases, with 20 bases remaining between them. CDR1 SQVTM and CDR2 ANQGSEA come from the germline V gene. The CDR3 runs to 17 residues. The CDR3 coding sequence is TGCAGCGTTGAGAAATCCTGGACAGAGGGCATGAACACTGAAGCTTTCTTT. This gives the protein CSVEKSWTEGMNTEAFF.

This clonotype was picked up one time. J is TRBJ1-2 and V is TRBV30; no definite D call. The ends were cut back, 0 bases at V and 4 bases at J, with 6 bases in the middle. CDR3 length equals 12 residues. Germline V gene lookup returns CDR1 GTSNPN and CDR2 SVGIG (reference sequence). CDR3 in DNA: TGTGCCTGGAGTGTACAGTTCTATGGCTACACCTTC. Translating gives CAWSVQFYGYTF.

This clonotype was picked up many times. The V call is TRBV11-2, the J call TRBJ2-7, with D perhaps matching TRBD2 (5 bases). This CDR3 has 15 amino acids. V gave up 2 bases and J gave up 7 bases, with 18 bases separating them. The germline CDR1 and CDR2 sequences are SGHAT and FQNNGV. CDR3: CASSLIRISGGEQYF. The CDR3 bases are TGTGCCAGCAGCTTAATTCGGATTAGTGGAGGAGAGCAGTACTTC.

This clonotype has ten or more counts. This rearrangement joins TRBV30 to TRBJ1-1; D uncertain. Germline loops: CDR1 GTSNPN, CDR2 SVGIG (reference sequence). The CDR3 is 12 residues long. V lost 2 bases and J lost 1, with 5 bases in between. CDR3 DNA: TGTGCCTGGAGTTCGGGGAACACTGAAGCTTTCTTT. Encoded protein: CAWSSGNTEAFF.

This clonotype was seen many times. The chain is built from TRBV6-5 and TRBJ1-1, with D possibly being TRBD1 (5 bases). Germline V gives CDR1 MNHEY, CDR2 SVGAGI. The CDR3 has 13 residues. V lost 2 bases, J lost 3 bases, and 7 bases lay in between. In DNA, the CDR3 is TGTGCCAGCAGTTACCTGGGGGACACTGAAGCTTTCTTT. Translating it yields CASSYLGDTEAFF.

A few counts support this clonotype. The genes are TRBV6-2 or TRBV6-3 and TRBJ1-1, with no clear D. The V and J ends lost 4 bases and 1 base respectively, with 13 bases between them. This CDR3 is 15 amino acids long. Germline assignment: CDR1 MNHEY and CDR2 SVGEGT. The chain's CDR3 is CASSLGLDGNTEAFF. The CDR3 DNA reads TGTGCCAGCAGTTTGGGGTTGGACGGGAACACTGAAGCTTTCTTT.